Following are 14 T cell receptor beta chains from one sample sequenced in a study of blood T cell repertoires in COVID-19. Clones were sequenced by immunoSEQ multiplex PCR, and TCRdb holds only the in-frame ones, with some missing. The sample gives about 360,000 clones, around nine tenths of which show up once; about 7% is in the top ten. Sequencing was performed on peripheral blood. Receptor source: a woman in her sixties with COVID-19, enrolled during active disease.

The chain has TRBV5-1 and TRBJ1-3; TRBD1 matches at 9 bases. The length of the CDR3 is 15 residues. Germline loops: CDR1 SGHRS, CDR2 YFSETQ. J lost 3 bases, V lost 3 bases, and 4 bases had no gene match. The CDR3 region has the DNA TGCGCCAGCAGCTCCTCGGACAGGGGTGGAAACACCATATATTTT. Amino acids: CASSSSDRGGNTIYF.

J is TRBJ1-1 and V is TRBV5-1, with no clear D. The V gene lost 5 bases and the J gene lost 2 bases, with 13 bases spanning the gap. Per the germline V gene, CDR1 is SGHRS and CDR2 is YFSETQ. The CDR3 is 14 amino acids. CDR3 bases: TGCGCCAGCAGGGGTCAGGCAGCCAACACTGAAGCTTTCTTT. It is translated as CASRGQAANTEAFF.

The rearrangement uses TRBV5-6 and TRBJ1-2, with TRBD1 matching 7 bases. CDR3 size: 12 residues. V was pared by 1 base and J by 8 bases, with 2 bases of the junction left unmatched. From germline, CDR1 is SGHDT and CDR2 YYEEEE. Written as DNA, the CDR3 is TGTGCCAGCAGCTTGAGGGGGCGAGGCTACACCTTC. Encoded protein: CASSLRGRGYTF.

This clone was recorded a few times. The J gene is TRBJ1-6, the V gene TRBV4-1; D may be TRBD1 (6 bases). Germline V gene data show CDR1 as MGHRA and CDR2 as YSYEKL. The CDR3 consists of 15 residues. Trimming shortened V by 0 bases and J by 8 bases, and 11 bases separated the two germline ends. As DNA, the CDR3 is TGCGCCAGCAGCCAAGAGAACAGGGCGCATTCACCCCTCCACTTT. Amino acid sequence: CASSQENRAHSPLHF.

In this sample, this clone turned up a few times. The CDR3 loop reads CASSRRDRGLMGSYEQYF. The CDR3, as DNA: TGTGCCAGCAGCCGCCGGGACAGGGGCCTCATGGGCTCCTACGAGCAGTACTTC. The V call is TRBV6-2 or TRBV6-3, the J call TRBJ2-7; 10 nucleotides line up with TRBD1. From germline, CDR1 is MNHEY and CDR2 SVGEGT. There are 18 residues in the CDR3. V shed 6 bases and J 0 bases; nucleotides not matched to a gene: 14.

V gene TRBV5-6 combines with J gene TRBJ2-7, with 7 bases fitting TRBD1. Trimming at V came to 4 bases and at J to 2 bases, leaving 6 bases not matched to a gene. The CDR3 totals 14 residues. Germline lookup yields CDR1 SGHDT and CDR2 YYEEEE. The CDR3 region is CASSDLQGTYEQYF. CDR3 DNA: TGTGCCAGCAGCGATTTACAGGGGACCTACGAGCAGTACTTC.

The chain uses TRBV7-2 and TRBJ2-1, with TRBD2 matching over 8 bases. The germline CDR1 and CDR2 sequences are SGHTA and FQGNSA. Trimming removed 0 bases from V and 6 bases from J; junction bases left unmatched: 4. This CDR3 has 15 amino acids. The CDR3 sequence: CASSLALAGPNEQFF. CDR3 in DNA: TGTGCCAGCAGCTTAGCGTTAGCGGGGCCCAATGAGCAGTTCTTC.

DNA for the CDR3: TGTGCCACCAGCTGGGGTCAGGGGGGAAACACTGAAGCTTTCTTT. Its translation: CATSWGQGGNTEAFF. The chain uses TRBV15 and TRBJ1-1, with 7 nucleotides matching TRBD1. The CDR3 length is 15 residues. The V gene end was trimmed by 5 bases and the J gene end by 2 bases; junction bases not matched to a gene: 8. Germline assignment: CDR1 LNHNV and CDR2 YYDKDF (reference sequence).

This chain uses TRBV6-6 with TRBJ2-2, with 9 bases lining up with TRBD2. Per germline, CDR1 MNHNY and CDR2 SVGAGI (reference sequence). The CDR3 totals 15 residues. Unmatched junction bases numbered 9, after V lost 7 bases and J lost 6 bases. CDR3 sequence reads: CASKISGGLAGELFF. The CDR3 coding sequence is TGTGCCAGCAAGATTAGCGGGGGCCTCGCCGGGGAGCTGTTTTTT.

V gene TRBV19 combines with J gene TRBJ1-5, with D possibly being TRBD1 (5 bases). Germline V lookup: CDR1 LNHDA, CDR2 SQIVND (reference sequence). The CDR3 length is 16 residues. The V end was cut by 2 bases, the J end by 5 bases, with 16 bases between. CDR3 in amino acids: CASSIRWRTQYQPQHF. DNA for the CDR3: TGTGCCAGTAGTATAAGATGGCGGACACAATATCAGCCCCAGCATTTT.

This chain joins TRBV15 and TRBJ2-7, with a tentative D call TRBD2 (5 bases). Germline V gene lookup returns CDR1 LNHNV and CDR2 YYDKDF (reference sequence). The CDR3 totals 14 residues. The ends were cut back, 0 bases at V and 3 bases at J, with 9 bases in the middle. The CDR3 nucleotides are TGTGCCACCAGCAGAGAACTAGTCCGCTACGAGCAGTACTTC. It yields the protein CATSRELVRYEQYF.

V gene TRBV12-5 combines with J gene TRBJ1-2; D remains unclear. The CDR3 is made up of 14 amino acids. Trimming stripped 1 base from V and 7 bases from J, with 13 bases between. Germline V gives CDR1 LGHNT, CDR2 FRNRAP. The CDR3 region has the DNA TGTGCTAGTGGTTTGGCCCCAGGTTTTGGTGGCTACACCTTC. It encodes CASGLAPGFGGYTF.

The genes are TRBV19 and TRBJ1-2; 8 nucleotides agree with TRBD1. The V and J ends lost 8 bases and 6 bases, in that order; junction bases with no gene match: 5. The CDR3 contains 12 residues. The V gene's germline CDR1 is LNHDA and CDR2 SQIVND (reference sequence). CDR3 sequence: CASRTGLDGYTF. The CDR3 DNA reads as TGTGCCAGTCGGACAGGGTTGGATGGCTACACCTTC.

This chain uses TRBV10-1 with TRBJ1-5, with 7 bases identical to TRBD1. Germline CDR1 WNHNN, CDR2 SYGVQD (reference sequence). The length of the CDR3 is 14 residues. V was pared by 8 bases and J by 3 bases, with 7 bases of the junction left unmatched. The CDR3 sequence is CASAGTVYNQPQHF. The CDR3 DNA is TGCGCCAGCGCCGGGACAGTCTACAATCAGCCCCAGCATTTT.